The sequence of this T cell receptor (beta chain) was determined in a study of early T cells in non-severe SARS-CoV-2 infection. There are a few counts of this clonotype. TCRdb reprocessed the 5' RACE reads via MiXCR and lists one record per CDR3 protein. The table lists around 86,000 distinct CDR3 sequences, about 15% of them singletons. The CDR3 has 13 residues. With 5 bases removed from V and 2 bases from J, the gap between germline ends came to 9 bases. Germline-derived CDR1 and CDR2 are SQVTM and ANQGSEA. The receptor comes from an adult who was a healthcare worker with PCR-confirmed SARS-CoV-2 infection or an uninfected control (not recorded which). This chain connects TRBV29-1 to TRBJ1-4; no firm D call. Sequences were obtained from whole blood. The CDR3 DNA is TGCAGCGTTAGCCGGGGTACTAATGAAAAACTGTTTTTT. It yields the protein CSVSRGTNEKLFF.